These T cell receptor beta chains were read from a single sample in a study of vaccination effects on CD4 cells after COVID-19. Here immunoSEQ multiplex PCR was the method, and the copy in TCRdb shows in-frame clones only, minus some. Of around 32,000 clones listed, approximately 68% are singletons. Antigens of these TCRs are unknown. This sample comprised CD4+ T cells from PBMCs cultured with SARS-CoV-2 spike peptides, obtained after COVID-19 vaccination. Receptor source: a human donor who received a COVID-19 vaccine. Both conserved end residues are part of each CDR3. The order of the fields is clone size, V gene, CDR3 protein. The size field is filled for only some rows; it gives once, few, many or a size class.

NA,TRBV27,CASSRRRPGGGFSEKLFF
NA,TRBV15,CATSRIRQGPSNQPQHF
NA,TRBV4-1,CASSQRAGATSYEQYF
NA,TRBV3-1/TRBV3-2,CASSRGQGWTEAFF
NA,TRBV3-1/TRBV3-2,CASSRQGGHSTDTQYF
few,TRBV7-2,CASSFPGGETQYF
NA,TRBV12-3/TRBV12-4,CASSSSRNTEAFF
once,TRBV6-4,CASSGLAGADTQYF
few,TRBV5-4,CASSLGQGPYGYTF
NA,TRBV12-3/TRBV12-4,CASSLGGQTLHF
NA,TRBV2,CASSERGRAATEAFF
NA,TRBV11-2,CASSHGQGDEKLFF
NA,TRBV5-1,CASSLGTGNPNYGYTF
NA,TRBV12-5,CASGLGNTGGSAEAFF
NA,TRBV11-1,CASSLAGTRSVGELFF
few,TRBV5-1,CASSLGGRSAQHF
NA,TRBV20-1,CSARDFPEVFF
few,TRBV5-1,CASSTWTGAGNTIYF
NA,TRBV9,CASTPGSGTAITEAFF
NA,TRBV29-1,CSVAPQATDTQYF
NA,TRBV6-6,CASSIGTSGHNEQFF
NA,TRBV9,CASSVGAAGASYEQYF
NA,TRBV6-5,CASSYGREIGGETQYF
few,TRBV7-8,CASSPRVNQPQHF
few,TRBV19,CASRQWTGRGAFF
NA,TRBV6-5,CASSYRTLQYF
NA,TRBV19,CASIADGDYSPYF
once,TRBV6-1,CASSEGSPSSGNTIYF
NA,TRBV5-1,CASSLVWGANSPLHF
NA,TRBV5-1,CASSAGLAGNNEQFF
few,TRBV3-1/TRBV3-2,CASSQGLSGTQYF
medium-sized,TRBV5-1,CASSLASSEQYF
NA,TRBV14,CASSQYFGGSEAFF
NA,TRBV7-2,CASSLEGLAVYNEQFF
NA,TRBV19,CASGVGVGEQFF
NA,TRBV5-4,CASSTGTGGAGTYGYTF
NA,TRBV29-1,CSVETSGEYF
once,TRBV5-5,CASSLEGQGARYTF
NA,TRBV24-1,CATSDASGGPYNEQFF
few,TRBV2,CASSGTGGETQYF
NA,TRBV5-4,CASSLGGALGGHTDTQYF
NA,TRBV6-5,CASPPGTSGIYEQYF
few,TRBV5-1,CASSLGLAGGYETQYF
NA,TRBV6-5,CASSYLAGSNTEAFF
medium-sized,TRBV5-1,CASSLVGGRVNTEAFF
many,TRBV12-3/TRBV12-4,CASSFWNTEAFF
NA,TRBV18,CASSQGQGANEQYF
few,TRBV18,CASSPRDTGELFF
NA,TRBV7-2,CASRGSQVGEQYF
NA,TRBV5-6,CASSHGTGFVTGEQYF
NA,TRBV11-2,CASSLVGQMNTGELFF
NA,TRBV12-3/TRBV12-4,CASSFGGQGAAFF
NA,TRBV6-6,CASSYSQGAGEQYF